The clone carrying this TCR beta chain was picked up many times. There are 13 residues in the CDR3. V was clipped by 8 bases and J by 0 bases, with 10 bases between them. A single record per CDR3 protein comes from TCRdb applying MiXCR to the RT-PCR reads. The data show more than 850,000 distinct CDR3 sequences, with about 20% seen just once and roughly 6.4% held by the top ten. This sample was taken from a study of patients and donors after allogeneic stem cell transplantation. The TCR comes from a human donor who was either an allogeneic HSCT recipient or a stem cell or donor lymphocyte infusion donor (not recorded which). It is not recorded whose cells these are; they may come from a transplant donor. This sequence joins TRBV12-3 or TRBV12-4 and TRBJ1-1; tentatively, D is TRBD1 (5 bases). The sample comprised blood, either unsorted or a sorted T cell fraction (not recorded which). The CDR3, as DNA: TGTGCCAGCGCAAAGGGGTTGAACACTGAAGCTTTCTTT. Translation gives CASAKGLNTEAFF.